Each of the 21 T cell receptor beta chains below was sequenced from the same sample in a study of shared clonotypes between healthy human individuals. Repertoires were generated with immunoSEQ multiplex PCR, while TCRdb's copy carries only in-frame clones and drops some. The sample holds a few million clones, roughly nine tenths seen once. What was sequenced was naive CD4+ T cells sorted from blood. Noted subset: CD45RA+ positively selected. Every receptor here comes from a man aged 18 to 35 in good health.

The chain recombines TRBV5-4 with TRBJ2-2; 12 positions match TRBD1. From germline, CDR1 is SGHNT and CDR2 YYREEE (reference sequence). CDR3 length equals 16 residues. J was trimmed by 7 bases and V by 6 bases; bases with no gene match: 10. For the CDR3, the DNA is TGTGCCAGCACCCTTAGGGGGACAGGGGGCATCGGGGAGCTGTTTTTT. It encodes CASTLRGTGGIGELFF.

This clone was seen only once. Other DNA sequences in this specimen translate into the identical CDR3. The J gene is TRBJ2-1, the V gene TRBV7-9; 10 bases are a match to TRBD2. The CDR3 loop spans 15 amino acids. V was clipped by 2 bases and J by 4 bases; unmatched bases: 2. Germline loops: CDR1 SEHNR, CDR2 FQNEAQ (reference sequence). CDR3 sequence (DNA): TGTGCCAGCAGCTTAACTAGCGGGGCATACAATGAGCAGTTCTTC. Amino acid sequence: CASSLTSGAYNEQFF.

This clone was seen once. The chain recombines TRBV7-2 with TRBJ2-3, with D hard to call. The CDR3 sequence is 12 residues long. Looked up from germline, CDR1 is SGHTA and CDR2 is FQGNSA. Trimming shortened V by 8 bases and J by 0 bases, and 6 bases separated the two germline ends. The CDR3 sequence: CASAGSTDTQYF. The CDR3 DNA follows: TGTGCCAGCGCAGGAAGCACAGATACGCAGTATTTT.

The rearrangement links TRBV5-5 to TRBJ1-6; 8 bases fit TRBD1. The CDR3 covers 16 residues. The junction had 17 bases not matched to a gene; V was cut back by 5 bases and J by 13 bases. Per germline, CDR1 SGHKS and CDR2 YYEKEE (reference sequence). The CDR3 DNA sequence: TGTGCCAGCAGACCTATGGACAGGGCCGATGTAGGGCCCCTCCACTTT. Encoded protein: CASRPMDRADVGPLHF.

With respect to this clone: This sample includes further DNA sequences coding for the same CDR3. The chain carries TRBV28 and TRBJ2-5; 8 bases match TRBD1. This CDR3 contains 13 residues. V lost 6 bases and J lost 1; bases outside the gene matches: 1. Germline CDR1 is MDHEN and CDR2 is SYDVKM. For the CDR3, the DNA is TGTGCCAGCAGCACAGGGGGCCAAGAGACCCAGTACTTC. It translates to CASSTGGQETQYF.

This clone has just a few counts. Other DNA sequences in this specimen translate into the identical CDR3. The chain is built from TRBV5-1 and TRBJ1-2; D might be TRBD1 (6 bases). Trimming left V 5 bases short and J 2 bases short, with 13 bases between. The CDR3 is 14 residues long. The germline V gene encodes CDR1 SGHRS and CDR2 YFSETQ. The CDR3 DNA reads as TGCGCCAGCAGTAGGGGTCAGGGGAACTATGGCTACACCTTC. It specifies CASSRGQGNYGYTF.

The DNA of the CDR3 is TGTGCCAGCTCACCCCGACAGGACCCGGGCGAGCAGTACTTC. Protein: CASSPRQDPGEQYF. V gene TRBV18 combines with J gene TRBJ2-7, with D maybe TRBD1 (6 bases). Germline V gene data show CDR1 as KGHSH and CDR2 as LQKENI. The CDR3 has 14 residues. The V end was cut by 3 bases, the J end by 6 bases, with 15 bases between.

The sample holds one count of this clone. The V and J genes are TRBV5-6 and TRBJ2-5; 10 nucleotides match TRBD2. The J call may be mistaken, given a closer DNA end match to TRBJ2-7. Germline CDR1 is SGHDT and CDR2 is YYEEEE. The CDR3 has 16 amino acids. The chain's CDR3 is CASTRGASGSSYEQYF. CDR3 sequence (DNA): TGTGCCAGCACCCGGGGGGCTAGCGGGAGTTCCTACGAGCAGTACTTC.

In this sample, this clone turned up once. V and J are TRBV5-1 and TRBJ1-5; TRBD1 matches 9 bases. CDR1 SGHRS and CDR2 YFSETQ come from the germline V gene. Unmatched junction bases numbered 7, after V lost 0 bases and J lost 6 bases. The CDR3 is made up of 16 amino acids. For the CDR3, the DNA is TGCGCCAGCAGCTTGGGACCGGGACAGGGCATTCAGCCCCAGCATTTT. Its protein product is CASSLGPGQGIQPQHF.

This clone was counted between two and nine times. J is TRBJ1-1 and V is TRBV2; perhaps TRBD1 as D (6 bases). The CDR3 is 11 amino acids. The V gene lost 6 bases and the J gene lost 9 bases, with 11 bases spanning the gap. CDR1 SNHLY and CDR2 FYNNEI come from the germline V gene. Here the CDR3 DNA reads TGTGCCAGCAGGGATACAGGGAAAGCTTTCTTT. The encoded protein is CASRDTGKAFF.

The gene calls are TRBV7-2 and TRBJ2-1, with a weak D call TRBD1 (5 bases). Trimming cost V 8 bases and J 2 bases, with 10 bases left between them. This CDR3 has 13 residues. Germline V gives CDR1 SGHTA, CDR2 FQGNSA. The CDR3 protein is CASGARTYNEQFF. The CDR3 region has the DNA TGTGCCAGCGGGGCTCGGACCTACAATGAGCAGTTCTTC.

This rearrangement joins TRBV7-9 to TRBJ1-6; unclear D gene. CDR3 size: 14 residues. In germline, CDR1 is SEHNR, CDR2 FQNEAQ (reference sequence). V lost 1 base to trimming and J lost 10 bases, with 11 bases between them. The CDR3 DNA sequence: TGTGCCAGCAGCTTAGACGGGGTAAGCTCACCCCTCCACTTT. It translates to CASSLDGVSSPLHF.

The DNA for the CDR3 is TGCGCCAGCAGCCTTATAGGGGACAGGAGTGGAAAACTGTTTTTT. Its translation is CASSLIGDRSGKLFF. V is TRBV4-1 and J is TRBJ1-4; TRBD1 matches at 8 bases. Per germline, CDR1 MGHRA and CDR2 YSYEKL. This CDR3 is 15 amino acids long. The J segment lost 10 bases and the V segment lost 4 bases, leaving 11 bases of the junction unmatched.

The J gene is TRBJ1-6, the V gene TRBV28; D perhaps matches TRBD1 (5 bases). Germline lookup yields CDR1 MDHEN and CDR2 SYDVKM. The ends were cut back, 7 bases at V and 6 bases at J, with 16 bases in the middle. The CDR3 is 15 amino acids. CDR3 coding DNA: TGTGCCAGCAACCTTCAAGGGGATCCTAATTCACCCCTCCACTTT. This translates into CASNLQGDPNSPLHF.

The chain recombines TRBV28 with TRBJ1-1; 7 positions match TRBD1. Germline V gene data show CDR1 as MDHEN and CDR2 as SYDVKM. CDR3 size: 16 residues. Germline trimming cut 5 bases from V and 1 base from J; bases unmatched to any gene: 10. The CDR3 sequence is CASSPTQGRTNTEAFF. Here the CDR3 DNA reads TGTGCCAGCAGTCCAACACAGGGGAGGACGAACACTGAAGCTTTCTTT.

This clone has more than one count but fewer than ten. The genes are TRBV7-8 and TRBJ1-6; D gene uncertain. V was trimmed by 1 base and J by 7 bases, leaving 5 bases between them. Germline V gives CDR1 SGHVS, CDR2 FQNEAQ. The CDR3 is 13 residues long. CDR3 DNA: TGTGCCAGCAGCTTAGACAGAAATTCACCCCTCCACTTT. Translation gives CASSLDRNSPLHF. Looking up the rest from reference TRBV7-8 and TRBJ1-6 gives the full variable domain: GAGVSQSPRYKVAKRGQDVALRCDPISGHVSLFWYQQALGQGPEFLTYFQNEAQLDKSGLPSDRFFAERPEGSVSTLKIQRTQQEDSAVYLCASSLDRNSPLHFGNGTRLTVT.

The count of this clone is one. The CDR3 sequence: CAISGTGTGGNTIYF. The CDR3 nucleotides read TGTGCCATCAGTGGAACCGGGACAGGAGGAAACACCATATATTTT. J is TRBJ1-3 and V is TRBV10-3, with 8 bases fitting TRBD1. This CDR3 comprises 15 residues. Germline V CDR1 and CDR2: ENHRY, SYGVKD. J was trimmed by 4 bases and V by 4 bases; bases with no gene match: 6.

The V and J genes are TRBV7-8 and TRBJ2-2; TRBD1 or TRBD2 may be the D gene (5 bases each). Germline CDR1 and CDR2: SGHVS and FQNEAQ. The V and J ends lost 5 bases and 3 bases respectively, with 16 bases between them. This CDR3 comprises 16 residues. The CDR3 sequence: CASSPLGTSHTGELFF. The DNA of the CDR3 is TGTGCCAGCAGCCCCTTGGGGACGTCGCACACCGGGGAGCTGTTTTTT.

This clone was seen only once. V is TRBV5-4 and J is TRBJ2-5; a possible D gene is TRBD2 (5 bases). This CDR3 has 13 residues. The ends were cut back, 0 bases at V and 7 bases at J, with 10 bases in the middle. Per the germline V gene, CDR1 is SGHNT and CDR2 is YYREEE (reference sequence). The CDR3 sequence is CASSLGEGGTQYF. The DNA for the CDR3 is TGTGCCAGCAGCTTGGGTGAGGGTGGGACCCAGTACTTC.

Concerning this clone: Additional DNA sequences in this sample encode the identical CDR3. V gene TRBV10-2 combines with J gene TRBJ1-3; tentatively, D is TRBD1 (5 bases). The germline V gene has CDR1 WSHSY and CDR2 SAAADI. CDR3 length: 13 residues. The ends were cut back, 5 bases at V and 3 bases at J, with 8 bases in the middle. The CDR3 protein is CASSQGGGNTIYF. For the CDR3, the DNA is TGCGCCAGCAGTCAGGGAGGTGGAAACACCATATATTTT.

This clone was seen once. This chain joins TRBV28 and TRBJ2-5; 9 nucleotides agree with TRBD2. Germline CDR1 reads MDHEN; CDR2 reads SYDVKM. Trimming took 8 bases from V and 1 from J; bases not matched to a gene: 8. The CDR3 runs 15 residues. The CDR3 bases are TGTGCCAGCCTTTTACGGCGGGGGGGCCAAGAGACCCAGTACTTC. The encoded protein is CASLLRRGGQETQYF.